One sample yielded the 5 T cell receptor beta chains listed below, sequenced in a study of identical twins. TCRdb called the 5' RACE reads again in MiXCR, with one record for every CDR3 protein. Of roughly 720,000 distinct CDR3 sequences in the sample, 18% were seen once. The same data also went into a second study, on T cells expressing NK-cell markers.

Sequenced: PBMCs. These receptors were obtained from a young woman in good health.

The table lists this clonotype with a few counts. This chain joins TRBV12-3 or TRBV12-4 and TRBJ2-6, with D possibly called TRBD1 or TRBD2 (5 bases each). Trimming took off 3 bases at V and 0 bases at J, with 12 bases between the two ends. This CDR3 comprises 17 residues. The CDR3 DNA is TGTGCCAGCAGTTTCGGGACCACTAGCTCTGGGGCCAACGTCCTGACTTTC. This encodes CASSFGTTSSGANVLTF.

This rearrangement joins TRBV11-2 to TRBJ2-3; D is unresolved. The CDR3 runs to 15 residues. V lost 1 base to trimming and J lost 4 bases, with 12 bases between them. The germline gives CDR1 SGHAT, CDR2 FQNNGV. The DNA for the CDR3 is TGTGCCAGCAGCTTAGTCCTGAACGGCGCAGATACGCAGTATTTT. Its protein is CASSLVLNGADTQYF.

V usage is TRBV18 and J usage is TRBJ2-3; D not certain. Germline V CDR1 and CDR2: KGHSH, LQKENI. This CDR3 contains 16 residues. Trimming left V 2 bases short and J 0 bases short, with 12 bases between. CDR3 DNA: TGTGCCAGCTCACCAATAAATCCAGCAAGCACAGATACGCAGTATTTT. It codes for CASSPINPASTDTQYF.

This clonotype was observed a few times. The rearrangement joins TRBV7-6 to TRBJ2-3; D is ambiguous. This CDR3 has 14 residues. The V end was cut by 3 bases, the J end by 4 bases, with 11 bases between. CDR1 is SGHVS and CDR2 is FNYEAQ in the germline V gene. CDR3 sequence: CASSFMVGADTQYF. The CDR3 nucleotides read TGTGCCAGCAGCTTTATGGTTGGCGCAGATACGCAGTATTTT.

This clonotype has a handful of counts. The CDR3, as DNA: TGTGCCAGCAGCAAGGGACAGCCGTCACGGCCCCAGCATTTT. Encoded protein: CASSKGQPSRPQHF. The V and J genes are TRBV6-2 or TRBV6-3 and TRBJ1-5; the match to TRBD1 covers 7 bases. CDR3 size: 14 residues. The V segment lost 6 bases and the J segment 9 bases; nucleotides outside the gene matches: 11. CDR1 and CDR2 (germline): MNHEY, SVGEGT.